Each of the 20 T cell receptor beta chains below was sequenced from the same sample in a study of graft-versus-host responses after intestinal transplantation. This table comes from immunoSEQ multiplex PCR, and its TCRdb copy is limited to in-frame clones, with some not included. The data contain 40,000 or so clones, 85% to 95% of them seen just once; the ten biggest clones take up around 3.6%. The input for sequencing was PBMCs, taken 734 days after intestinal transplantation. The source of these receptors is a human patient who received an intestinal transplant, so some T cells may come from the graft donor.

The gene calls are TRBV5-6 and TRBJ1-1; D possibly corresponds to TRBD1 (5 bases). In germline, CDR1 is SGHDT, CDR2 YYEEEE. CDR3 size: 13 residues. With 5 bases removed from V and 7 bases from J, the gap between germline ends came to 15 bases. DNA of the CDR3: TGTGCCAGCAGTTTACCCCCGGGGGGTGAAGCTTTCTTT. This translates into CASSLPPGGEAFF.

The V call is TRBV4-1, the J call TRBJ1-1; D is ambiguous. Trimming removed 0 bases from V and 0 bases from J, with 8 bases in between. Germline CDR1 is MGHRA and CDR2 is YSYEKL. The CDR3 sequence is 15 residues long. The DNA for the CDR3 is TGCGCCAGCAGCCAAGAGAAACGGCTGAACACTGAAGCTTTCTTT. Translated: CASSQEKRLNTEAFF.

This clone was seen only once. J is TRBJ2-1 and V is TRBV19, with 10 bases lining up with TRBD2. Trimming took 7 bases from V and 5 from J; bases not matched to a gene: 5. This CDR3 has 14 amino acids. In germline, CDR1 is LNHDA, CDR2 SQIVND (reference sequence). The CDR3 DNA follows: TGTGCCAGTACAACTAGCGGGAATAACAATGAGCAGTTCTTC. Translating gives CASTTSGNNNEQFF.

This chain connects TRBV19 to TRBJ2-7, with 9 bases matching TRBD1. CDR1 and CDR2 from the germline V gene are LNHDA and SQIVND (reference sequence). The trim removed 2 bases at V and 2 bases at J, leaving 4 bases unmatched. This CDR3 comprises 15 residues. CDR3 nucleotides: TGTGCCAGTAGTATACCGGGACAGGGCACCTACGAGCAGTACTTC. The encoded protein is CASSIPGQGTYEQYF.

The CDR3 nucleotides read TGCGCCAGCAGCTTGACCCAAACTTCCTACGAGCAGTACTTC. This encodes CASSLTQTSYEQYF. This rearrangement joins TRBV5-1 to TRBJ2-7; D is uncertain. The germline V gene has CDR1 SGHRS and CDR2 YFSETQ. This CDR3 contains 14 residues. V gave up 1 base and J gave up 1 base, with 9 bases separating them.

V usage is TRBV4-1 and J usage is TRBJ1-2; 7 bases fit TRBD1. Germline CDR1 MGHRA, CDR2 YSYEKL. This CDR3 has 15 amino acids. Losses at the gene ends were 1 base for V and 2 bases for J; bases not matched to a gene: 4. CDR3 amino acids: CASSQGVQGNYGYTF. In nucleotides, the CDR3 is TGCGCCAGCAGCCAAGGAGTACAGGGGAACTATGGCTACACCTTC.

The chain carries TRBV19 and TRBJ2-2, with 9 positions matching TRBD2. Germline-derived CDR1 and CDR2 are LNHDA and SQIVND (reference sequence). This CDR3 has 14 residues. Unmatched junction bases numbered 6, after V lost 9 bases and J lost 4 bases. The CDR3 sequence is CASRLADSTGELFF. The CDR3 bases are TGTGCCAGCAGACTAGCGGACTCCACCGGGGAGCTGTTTTTT. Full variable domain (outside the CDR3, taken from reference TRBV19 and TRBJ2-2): DGGITQSPKYLFRKEGQNVTLSCEQNLNHDAMYWYRQDPGQGLRLIYYSQIVNDFQKGDIAEGYSVSREKKESFPLTVTSAQKNPTAFYLCASRLADSTGELFFGEGSRLTVL.

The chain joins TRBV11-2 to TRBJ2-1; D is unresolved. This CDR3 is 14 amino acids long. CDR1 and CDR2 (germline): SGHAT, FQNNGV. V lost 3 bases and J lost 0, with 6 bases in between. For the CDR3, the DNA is TGTGCCAGCAGCTTTGCTAGCTCCTACAATGAGCAGTTCTTC. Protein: CASSFASSYNEQFF.

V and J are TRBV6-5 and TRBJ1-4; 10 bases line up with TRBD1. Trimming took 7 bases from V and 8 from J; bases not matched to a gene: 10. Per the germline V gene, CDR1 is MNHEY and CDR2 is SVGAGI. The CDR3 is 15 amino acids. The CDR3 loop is CASTSASTGGEKLFF. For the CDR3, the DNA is TGTGCCAGCACCTCAGCATCGACAGGGGGCGAAAAACTGTTTTTT.

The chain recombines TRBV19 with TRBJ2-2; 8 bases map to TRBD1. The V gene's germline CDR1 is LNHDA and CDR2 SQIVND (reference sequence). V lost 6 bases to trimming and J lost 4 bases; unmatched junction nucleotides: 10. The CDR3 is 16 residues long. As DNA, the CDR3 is TGTGCCAGTAGGAGGACAGGGAGTTTTATCACCGGGGAGCTGTTTTTT. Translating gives CASRRTGSFITGELFF.

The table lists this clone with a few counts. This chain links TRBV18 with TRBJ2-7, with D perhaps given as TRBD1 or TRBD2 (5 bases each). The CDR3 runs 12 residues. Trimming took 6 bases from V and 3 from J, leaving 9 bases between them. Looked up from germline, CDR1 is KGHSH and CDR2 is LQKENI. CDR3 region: CASSPRGYEQYF. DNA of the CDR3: TGTGCCAGCTCCCCGAGGGGCTACGAGCAGTACTTC.

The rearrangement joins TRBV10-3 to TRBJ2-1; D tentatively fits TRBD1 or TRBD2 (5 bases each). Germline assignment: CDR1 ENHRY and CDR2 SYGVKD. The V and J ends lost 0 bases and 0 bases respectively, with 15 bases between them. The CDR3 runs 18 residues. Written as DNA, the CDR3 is TGTGCCATCAGTGAGTCGTTGAGGGGCCCCTCCTCCTACAATGAGCAGTTCTTC. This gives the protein CAISESLRGPSSYNEQFF.

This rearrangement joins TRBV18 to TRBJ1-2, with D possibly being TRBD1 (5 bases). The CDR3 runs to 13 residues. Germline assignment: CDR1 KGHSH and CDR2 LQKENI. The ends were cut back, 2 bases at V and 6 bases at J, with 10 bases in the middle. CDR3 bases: TGTGCCAGCTCACCAGTTCGAGGGGATGGCTACACCTTC. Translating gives CASSPVRGDGYTF. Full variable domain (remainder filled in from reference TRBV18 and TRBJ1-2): NAGVMQNPRHLVRRRGQEARLRCSPMKGHSHVYWYRQLPEEGLKFMVYLQKENIIDESGMPKERFSAEFPKEGPSILRIQQVVRGDSAAYFCASSPVRGDGYTFGSGTRLTVV.

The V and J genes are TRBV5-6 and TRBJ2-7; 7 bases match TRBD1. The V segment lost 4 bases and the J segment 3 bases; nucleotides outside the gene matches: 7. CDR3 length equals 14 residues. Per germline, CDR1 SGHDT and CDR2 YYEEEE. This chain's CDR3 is CASSPGTDVYEQYF. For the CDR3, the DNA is TGTGCCAGCAGCCCCGGGACAGATGTCTACGAGCAGTACTTC. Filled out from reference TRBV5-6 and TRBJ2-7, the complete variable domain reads DAGVTQSPTHLIKTRGQQVTLRCSPKSGHDTVSWYQQALGQGPQFIFQYYEEEERQRGNFPDRFSGHQFPNYSSELNVNALLLGDSALYLCASSPGTDVYEQYFGPGTRLTVT.

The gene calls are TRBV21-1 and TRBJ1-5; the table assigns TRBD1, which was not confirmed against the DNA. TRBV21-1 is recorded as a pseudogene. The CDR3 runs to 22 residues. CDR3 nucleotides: TGTGCCAGCAGCAAAGAAAAAGATCTTCCGGAGGGGGCCCTGGGGATAGATCAGCCCCAGCATTTT. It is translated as CASSKEKDLPEGALGIDQPQHF.

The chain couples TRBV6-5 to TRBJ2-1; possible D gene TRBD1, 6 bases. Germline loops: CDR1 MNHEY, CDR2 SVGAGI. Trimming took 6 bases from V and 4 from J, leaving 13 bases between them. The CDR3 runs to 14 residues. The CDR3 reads CASSPTGPYNEQFF. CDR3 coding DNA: TGTGCCAGCAGCCCGACAGGACCATACAATGAGCAGTTCTTC.

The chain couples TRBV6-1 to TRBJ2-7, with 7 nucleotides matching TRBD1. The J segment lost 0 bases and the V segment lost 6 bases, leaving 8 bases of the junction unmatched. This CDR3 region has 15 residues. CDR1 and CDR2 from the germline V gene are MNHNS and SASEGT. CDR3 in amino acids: CASSRQGATSYEQYF. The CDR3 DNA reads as TGTGCCAGCAGCAGACAGGGCGCGACCTCCTACGAGCAGTACTTC.

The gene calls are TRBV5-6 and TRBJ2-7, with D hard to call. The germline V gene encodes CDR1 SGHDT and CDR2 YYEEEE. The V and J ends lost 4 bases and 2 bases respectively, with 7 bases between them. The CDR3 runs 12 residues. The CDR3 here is CASSLETYEQYF. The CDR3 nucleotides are TGTGCCAGCAGCCTCGAAACCTACGAGCAGTACTTC.

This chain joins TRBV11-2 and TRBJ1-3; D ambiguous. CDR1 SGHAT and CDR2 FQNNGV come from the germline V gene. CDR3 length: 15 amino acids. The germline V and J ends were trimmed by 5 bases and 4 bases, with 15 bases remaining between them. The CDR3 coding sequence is TGTGCCAGCAGCCTCCTTGGAACGGTCGGAAACACCATATATTTT. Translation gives CASSLLGTVGNTIYF.

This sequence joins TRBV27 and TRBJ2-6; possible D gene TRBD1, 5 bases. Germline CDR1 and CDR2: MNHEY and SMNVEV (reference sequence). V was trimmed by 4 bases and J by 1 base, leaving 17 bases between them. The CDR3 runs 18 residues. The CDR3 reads CASSSRAGMGSGANVLTF. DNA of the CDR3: TGTGCCAGCAGTTCCCGTGCAGGGATGGGTTCTGGGGCCAACGTCCTGACTTTC.